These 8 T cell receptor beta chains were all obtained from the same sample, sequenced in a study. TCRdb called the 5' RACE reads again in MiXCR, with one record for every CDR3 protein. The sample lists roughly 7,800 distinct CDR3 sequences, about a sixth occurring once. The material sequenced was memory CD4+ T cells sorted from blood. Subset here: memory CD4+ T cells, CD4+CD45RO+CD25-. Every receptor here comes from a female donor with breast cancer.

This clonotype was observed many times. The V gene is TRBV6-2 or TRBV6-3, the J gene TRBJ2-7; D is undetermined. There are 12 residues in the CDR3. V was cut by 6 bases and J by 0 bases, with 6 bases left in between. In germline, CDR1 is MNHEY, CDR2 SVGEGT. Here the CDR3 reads CASSESSYEQYF. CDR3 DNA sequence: TGTGCCAGCAGCGAGAGCTCCTACGAGCAGTACTTC.

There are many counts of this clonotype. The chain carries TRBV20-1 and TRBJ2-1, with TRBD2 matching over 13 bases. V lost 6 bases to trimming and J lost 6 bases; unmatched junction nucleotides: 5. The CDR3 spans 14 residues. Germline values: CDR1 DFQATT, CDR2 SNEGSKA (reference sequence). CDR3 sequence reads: CSALTSGRGNEQFF. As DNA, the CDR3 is TGCAGTGCCCTTACTAGCGGGAGGGGCAATGAGCAGTTCTTC.

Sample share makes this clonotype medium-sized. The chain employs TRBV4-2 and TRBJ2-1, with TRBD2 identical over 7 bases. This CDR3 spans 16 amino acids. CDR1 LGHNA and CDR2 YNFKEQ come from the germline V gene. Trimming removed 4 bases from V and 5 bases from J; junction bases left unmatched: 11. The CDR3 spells CASSLNPGTTNNEQFF. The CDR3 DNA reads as TGTGCCAGCAGCCTAAACCCCGGGACTACGAACAATGAGCAGTTCTTC.

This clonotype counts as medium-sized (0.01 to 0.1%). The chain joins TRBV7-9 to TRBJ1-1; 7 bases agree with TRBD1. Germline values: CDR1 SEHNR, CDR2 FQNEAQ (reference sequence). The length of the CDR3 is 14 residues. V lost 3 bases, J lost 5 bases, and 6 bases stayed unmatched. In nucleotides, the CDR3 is TGTGCCAGCAGCTTTCCAGGGGGTGCAACTGAAGCTTTCTTT. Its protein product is CASSFPGGATEAFF.

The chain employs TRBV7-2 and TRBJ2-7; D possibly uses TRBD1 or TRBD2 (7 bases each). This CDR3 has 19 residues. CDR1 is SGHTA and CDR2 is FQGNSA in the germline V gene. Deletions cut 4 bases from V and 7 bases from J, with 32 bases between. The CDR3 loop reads CASSSRGGLAREPTREQYF. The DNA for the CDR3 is TGTGCCAGCAGCTCGAGAGGGGGCCTTGCGCGGGAGCCCACGAGGGAGCAGTACTTC.

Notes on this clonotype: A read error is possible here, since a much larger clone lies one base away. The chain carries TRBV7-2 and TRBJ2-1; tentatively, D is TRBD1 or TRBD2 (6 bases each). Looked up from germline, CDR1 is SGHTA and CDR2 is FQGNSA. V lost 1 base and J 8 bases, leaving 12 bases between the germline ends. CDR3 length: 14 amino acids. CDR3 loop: CASSLDGGGDEQFF. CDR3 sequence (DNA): TGTGCCAGCAGCTTAGACGGGGGCGGGGATGAGCAGTTCTTC.

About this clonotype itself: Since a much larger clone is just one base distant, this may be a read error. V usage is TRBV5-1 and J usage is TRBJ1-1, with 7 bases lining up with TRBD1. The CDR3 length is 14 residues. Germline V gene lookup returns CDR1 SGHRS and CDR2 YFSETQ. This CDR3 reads CTSSSGTVGTEAFF. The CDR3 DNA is TGCACCAGCAGCTCTGGGACAGTTGGCACTGAAGCTTTCTTT.

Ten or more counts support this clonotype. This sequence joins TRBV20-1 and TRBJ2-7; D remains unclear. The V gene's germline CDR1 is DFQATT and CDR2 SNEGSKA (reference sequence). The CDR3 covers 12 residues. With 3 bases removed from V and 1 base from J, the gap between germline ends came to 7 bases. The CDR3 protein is CSARASSYEQYF. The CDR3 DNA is TGCAGTGCTAGGGCTAGTTCCTACGAGCAGTACTTC.